A single T cell receptor (beta chain) is shown here with its context. Its antigen has not been determined. No base qualities exist here, and no much larger clone lies one base off it. V is cut by 4 bases and J by 7 bases, and the space between the germline ends is 17 bases. The germline V gene provides CDR1 SQVTM and CDR2 ANQGSEA. The cysteine opens and the phenylalanine closes a CDR3 of 14 amino acids. Left in the record is the CDR3 DNA by itself, 42 bases read in frame from the first base. The cohort consisted of 600 to 700 healthy bone marrow donors. At the time of sampling, every cohort member was nominally healthy, though immune exposures that went unrecorded were likely present. The donor was CMV seronegative and belonged to the group of 320 or so seronegative cohort members. Each donor provided a peripheral blood sample, and peripheral blood mononuclear cells were used for TCR beta sequencing. Genomic DNA extraction from the blood cell samples was performed with the Qiagen DNeasy Blood Extraction Kit.

This entry belongs to a study of cytomegalovirus exposure and HLA in healthy donors (dated by TCRdb to about 2017). The study in broad terms: According to an earlier analysis of 587 of the donors, 150 million to 200 million T cells yielded roughly 100 million unique TCR beta sequences and 276 Gb of sequence data. High-throughput TCR immunosequencing, statistical association of individual TCRs with disease status, and machine learning were combined to predict cytomegalovirus infection status. Both class I and class II loci were covered by HLA typing, at four-digit resolution. Donor age, sex, ethnicity and CMV serostatus were collected together with the repertoire data. Rather than using new phenotypic data, the later analysis identified candidate immune exposures from TCR beta sequences and from how often those sequences occurred across donors. A separate validation cohort of approximately 130 different subjects was used in addition to the roughly 620-subject first cohort. Approximately 300 gigabases of sequencing data and tens of millions of unique TCR sequences made up an early release that covered roughly 670 HLA-typed donors. The T cell repertoires of 666 subjects were profiled by immunosequencing and related to cytomegalovirus serostatus. The aim of the study was to test whether cataloging public T cell receptors could identify signatures of past pathogen exposure. A later genetic analysis took genome-wide SNP genotypes for about 65% of the 666 donors and used that subset as a discovery cohort. An earlier analysis of 587 of the donors used high-throughput TCR beta sequencing to judge whether each TCR beta V gene segment behaved as functional or pseudogenic. All discovery cohort repertoires had been generated using a single sequencing platform. Of the roughly 400 genotyped donors, approximately 81% were placed in the genetic ancestry cluster associated with self-reported Caucasian donors. To study patterns of TCR occurrence, a later analysis re-analyzed previously published TCR beta repertoires from several hundred donors and added high-resolution HLA genotyping. Across some 400 genotyped donors of the cohort, an average of roughly 250,000 unique TCR beta nucleotide sequences per donor were sequenced, and 15% to 20% of those sequences were non-productive. The number of typed donors differed by locus: roughly 620-630 for A, B, C, DRB1 and DQB1; some 500 for DQA1; some 590 for DPA1; and 450 to 480 for DPB1. A handful of DR-DQ haplotypes were handled as single units for association and clustering because linkage in the cohort was strong.

Receptor amplification or capture employed the immunoSEQ multiplex PCR assay. A mixture of 60 forward primers for TCR Vbeta segments and 13 reverse primers for TCR Jbeta segments was used in the multiplex PCR. Amplification of the CDR3 region of rearranged TCR beta genes was performed with a multiplex PCR assay on genomic DNA. On the Illumina HiSeq System, the amplified TCR beta libraries were sequenced as 87-base-pair reads. Concerning the study's data processing: Across the 500 to 750 repertoires, a later analysis counted roughly 77 million unique TCR beta chains, roughly 11 million of which were shared by at least two donors. Raw reads were error-corrected and collapsed into unique sequences by a nearest-neighbor algorithm in which closely related sequences were merged to remove PCR and sequencing errors. To assign V, D and J gene segments, CDR3 sequences were aligned to IMGT reference sequences. For a sequence to be retained, at least a six-nucleotide match to both a V gene segment and a J gene segment was required. A rearrangement was called productive if the CDR3 had no stop codons and remained in frame with V and J, and every other rearrangement was called non-productive. CDR3 was defined by IMGT convention, running from the second conserved V-encoded cysteine to the conserved J-encoded phenylalanine. The earlier analysis of 550 to 650 of the donors excluded any sequence lacking an unambiguous match to a single V gene segment. In an earlier analysis of approximately 610 of the donors, V segments were called functional above 56.7% productive rearrangements and were called segregating when the between-donor standard deviation exceeded 5%. To diagnose cytomegalovirus status from the catalog of TCR beta chain sequences, a statistical classification framework was built. In a later analysis, TCR nucleotide sequences were compared against IMGT/GENE-DB human TR gene sequences so that V and J genes could be assigned. A later analysis assigned CDR3 sequences and most-parsimonious VDJ recombination scenarios with the TCRdist pipeline. A later analysis defined each TCR beta chain by its CDR3 amino acid sequence plus V-gene family, and excluded reads lacking a unique V-gene family. In a later analysis, around 600 highly shared, low-generation-probability nucleotide sequences were removed to address suspected cross-contamination and a sequencing artifact. For each public chain, a later analysis derived a clonal expansion index from normalized ranks of inferred template counts within each repertoire. Generation probabilities in a later analysis came from a VDJ recombination model fitted to out-of-frame rearrangements, and those results were checked against IGoR. In a later analysis, hypergeometric tests were used to score TCR-TCR, TCR-HLA and TCR-CMV co-occurrence, with a repertoire-size bias correction applied to TCR pairs. In a later analysis, false discovery rates were estimated by permuting HLA or CMV assignments 20 times. In a later analysis, co-occurring TCRs were grouped using DBSCAN, and TCRdist sequence similarity was added for clustering within HLA-allele-positive subsets. For co-occurrence clustering, repertoires with fewer than 30,000 or more than 120,000 public chains were excluded, along with a handful of repertoires with anomalous nucleotide sharing. TCRdb took over this immuneACCESS table, retaining in-frame rearrangements with V and J assigned. Such tables are incomplete; in checked studies, under half of the missing clones stem from an unresolved V gene, and the remainder is unexplained. V, J and clone size are those of that table, while D and trimming were read from the DNA. For this sample there are approximately 190,000 clones; 81% appear just once. Of the sample, less than 4.5% is held by the ten largest clones.

General study outcomes and caveats: Compared with equally common non-associated chains, HLA-associated TCR beta chains in a later analysis were more clonally expanded and had lower generation probabilities. In this cohort, only TCR beta chains were sequenced, and detectable features were limited by the absence of alpha or paired-chain data. Assigning TCR associations to individual alleles was difficult when HLA alleles, especially DR and DQ, strongly co-occurred. The authors suggested that the approach could potentially be extended to other disease states and immunological phenotypes. V-gene and J-gene trimming of TCR beta chains was associated with a missense DCLRE1C variant in a later genetic analysis, and the association was replicated in an independent cohort. Most CMV-associated TCR beta chains appeared to be HLA-restricted in a later analysis, and the HLA associations seemed to be driven largely by CMV exposure. Roughly uniform sequencing depth across donors was assumed in presence/absence analyses, although this assumption may not hold. Compared with the 666-donor mean, donors in an Asian-associated ancestry cluster had fewer N-insertions in productive TCRs, according to a later genetic analysis. Because some donors lacked HLA typing at each locus, the association tests relied only on the typed subset. In a later analysis, TCR association rates were found to vary across HLA loci, with the most associated TCRs seen for DRB1 alleles and the fewest for HLA-C alleles. In the study, about 150 TCR beta chains were listed as associated with cytomegalovirus. Several of the top co-occurrence clusters appeared to be linked to parvovirus B19, influenza, CMV and Epstein-Barr virus, according to a later analysis. At a false discovery rate of 0.05, a later analysis linked under 20,000 TCR beta sequences to specific HLA alleles. Immune exposure information for the cohort was limited to CMV serostatus. Linkage disequilibrium might explain the correlated functional status among segregating V segments, but an unknown experimental factor could not be ruled out. A few of the identified cytomegalovirus-associated TCR beta chains were confirmed in vitro to be specific for cytomegalovirus antigens. Because counts were too low, roughly 17 rarely observed V segments, including chromosome 9 orphons, were left out of the earlier analysis of 587 of the donors. Across donors, most TCR sequences were observed very rarely, whereas some public TCRs were present in many individuals. The sequencing pipeline was judged likely to have produced a cluster of highly shared sequence variants as a technical artifact. A further reported finding was that TCR beta sequences accurately predicted the HLA-A and HLA-B alleles for most subjects in the first cohort. Cytomegalovirus status was reported to be diagnosed by the classifier with high specificity and sensitivity in both the original and validation cohorts. Because the 87-base-pair reads could not distinguish some IMGT-functional V segments, including TRBV6-2 and TRBV6-3, those segments were excluded. Broadly in line with IMGT annotations, most TCR beta V segments showed up in productive rearrangements about 90% or about 30% of the time in an earlier analysis of about 500 of the donors.

The V and J genes are TRBV29-1 and TRBJ2-1; TRBD2 is a weak D gene call, 6 bases matching. Specimen: PBMCs. This receptor was obtained from a man aged 50-60 years in good health and CMV-seronegative. The CDR3 sequence is CSVVGGVGRNEQFF. At the DNA level, the sequence is TGCAGCGTTGTGGGCGGGGTGGGTAGAAATGAGCAGTTCTTC.